These 10 T cell receptor beta chains came from one sample sequenced in a study of T-cell memory formation after mild COVID-19. TCRdb reprocessed the 5' RACE reads with MiXCR, giving one entry per CDR3 protein. This table has 110,000 or so distinct CDR3 sequences, about a fifth appearing once. Sequenced sample: PBMCs or a T cell subset sorted from them (not recorded which). All receptors derive from a man between 18 and 35 years old who had mild COVID-19 (a few samples of this study predate the infection). Cell type and time point are not known.

The chain uses TRBV7-8 and TRBJ2-7; D uncertain. The germline gives CDR1 SGHVS, CDR2 FQNEAQ. V was clipped by 2 bases and J by 4 bases, with 9 bases between them. The CDR3 covers 13 residues. The CDR3 DNA is TGTGCCAGCAGCTTATCAAGCAGATACGAGCAGTACGTC. Translating gives CASSLSSRYEQYV.

This clonotype was counted between two and nine times. The V and J genes are TRBV13 and TRBJ2-3; 8 bases line up with TRBD2. V gave up 4 bases and J gave up 4 bases; unmatched junction bases: 7. Germline V gives CDR1 PRHDT, CDR2 FYEKMQ (reference sequence). This CDR3 has 15 residues. The CDR3 bases are TGTGCCAGCAGCTCGGGACTAGAGGTATCAGATACGCAGTATTTT. It codes for CASSSGLEVSDTQYF.

This clonotype has a count of ten or more. The chain carries TRBV4-1 and TRBJ2-5; D ambiguous. This CDR3 has 13 residues. Germline CDR1 reads MGHRA; CDR2 reads YSYEKL. V lost 4 bases, J lost 5 bases, and 11 bases lay in between. The CDR3 here is CASSRALGETQYF. The CDR3 region has the DNA TGCGCCAGCAGCCGAGCCCTGGGGGAGACCCAGTACTTC.

This clonotype was picked up a small number of times. The CDR3 DNA reads TGTGCCAGCAGCTTTGGACAGGTCAATGAGCAGTTCTTC. Translated: CASSFGQVNEQFF. The chain uses TRBV5-5 and TRBJ2-1; 7 bases line up with TRBD1. The CDR3 extends over 13 amino acids. In germline, CDR1 is SGHKS, CDR2 YYEKEE (reference sequence). V shed 2 bases and J 6 bases; nucleotides not matched to a gene: 2.

This clonotype was counted between two and nine times. The chain's CDR3 is CSAGTSGQYNEQFF. CDR3 in DNA: TGCAGTGCTGGGACTAGCGGGCAATACAATGAGCAGTTCTTC. V and J are TRBV20-1 and TRBJ2-1; TRBD2 matches 12 bases. This CDR3 spans 14 amino acids. J was trimmed by 4 bases and V by 5 bases; bases with no gene match: 3. Germline CDR1 is DFQATT and CDR2 is SNEGSKA (reference sequence).

This clonotype was seen a handful of times. The chain couples TRBV12-3 or TRBV12-4 to TRBJ1-2, with TRBD1 matching 7 bases. The CDR3 length is 11 residues. J was trimmed by 10 bases and V by 3 bases; bases with no gene match: 2. CDR3 sequence (DNA): TGTGCCAGCAGTTTCGGGACAGCCTACACCTTC. Its protein is CASSFGTAYTF.

V gene TRBV5-1 combines with J gene TRBJ2-2, with 7 positions matching TRBD1. In germline, CDR1 is SGHRS, CDR2 YFSETQ. The CDR3 spans 16 residues. V was pared by 4 bases and J by 1 base, with 7 bases of the junction left unmatched. The CDR3 nucleotides are TGCGCCAGCAGCCTCGAGGGGGCGATGAACACCGGGGAGCTGTTTTTT. Translated: CASSLEGAMNTGELFF.

The chain uses TRBV12-3 or TRBV12-4 and TRBJ2-2; 7 nucleotides align to TRBD2. V was pared by 6 bases and J by 2 bases, with 6 bases of the junction left unmatched. The CDR3 has 15 amino acids. CDR3 amino acids: CASSAGLFNTGELFF. Here the CDR3 DNA reads TGTGCCAGCAGCGCGGGACTATTCAACACCGGGGAGCTGTTTTTT.

This clonotype has more than one count but fewer than ten. V and J are TRBV4-3 and TRBJ2-3, with 14 bases that match TRBD2. CDR1 is LGHNA and CDR2 is YSLEER in the germline V gene. Germline trimming cut 3 bases from V and 5 bases from J; bases unmatched to any gene: 13. The CDR3 is 19 residues long. This CDR3 reads CASSQLFGTGLAGEDTQYF. The CDR3 DNA reads TGCGCCAGCAGCCAGCTCTTTGGCACGGGACTAGCGGGGGAAGATACGCAGTATTTT.

V gene TRBV10-3 combines with J gene TRBJ1-5, with D unclear. The germline gives CDR1 ENHRY, CDR2 SYGVKD. The CDR3 sequence is 14 residues long. Deletions cut 2 bases from V and 1 base from J, with 6 bases between. The CDR3 coding sequence is TGTGCCATCAGTGAGGGCGGAAGCAATCAGCCCCAGCATTTT. It translates to CAISEGGSNQPQHF.